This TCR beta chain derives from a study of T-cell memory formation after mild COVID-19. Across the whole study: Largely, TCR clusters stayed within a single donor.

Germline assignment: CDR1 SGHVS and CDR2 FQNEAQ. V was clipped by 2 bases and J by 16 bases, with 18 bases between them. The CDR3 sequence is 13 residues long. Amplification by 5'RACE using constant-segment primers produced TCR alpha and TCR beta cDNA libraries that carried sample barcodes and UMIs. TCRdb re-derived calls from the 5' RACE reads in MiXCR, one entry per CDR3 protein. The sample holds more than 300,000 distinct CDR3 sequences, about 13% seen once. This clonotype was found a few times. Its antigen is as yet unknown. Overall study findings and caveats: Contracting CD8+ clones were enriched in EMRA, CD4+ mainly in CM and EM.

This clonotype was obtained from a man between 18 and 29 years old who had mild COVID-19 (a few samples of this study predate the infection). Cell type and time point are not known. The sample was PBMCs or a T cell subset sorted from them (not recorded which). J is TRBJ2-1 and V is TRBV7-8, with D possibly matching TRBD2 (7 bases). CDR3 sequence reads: CASSLLTGGLPFF. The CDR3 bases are TGTGCCAGCAGCTTACTTACGGGGGGCCTTCCCTTCTTC.